This T cell receptor (beta chain) was found in a study of cytomegalovirus exposure and HLA in healthy donors. Study-wide background: Genotyping showed 70% to 90% of about 370 donors falling in the Caucasian-associated ancestry cluster.

V was cut by 5 bases and J by 2 bases, with 19 bases left in between. This CDR3 is built from 18 residues. CDR1 SGHAT and CDR2 FQNNGV come from the germline V gene. The study ran its PCR with 60 Vbeta and 13 Jbeta primers. The data were produced by immunoSEQ multiplex PCR, yet TCRdb's version contains in-frame clones alone and is incomplete. In the table there are approximately 33,000 clones, around 53% of which are singletons. Study results and limitations: A later analysis found most CMV-associated TCR beta chains apparently HLA-restricted. When analyzed later, a missense DCLRE1C variant was found to be linked to TCR beta V- and J-gene trimming.

This clone was counted only a few times. Its antigen is unknown. Sequencing used PBMCs. The V and J genes are TRBV11-2 and TRBJ2-6; TRBD1 might be the D (5 bases). The receptor's source is a woman between 40 and 55 years old in good health and CMV-seropositive. The CDR3 region is CASSPQAAGLPGANVLTF. In DNA, the CDR3 is TGTGCCAGCAGCCCCCAGGCCGCAGGGTTGCCTGGGGCCAACGTCCTGACTTTC. The variable domain in full, with the rest retrieved from reference TRBV11-2 and TRBJ2-6, is EAGVAQSPRYKIIEKRQSVAFWCNPISGHATLYWYQQILGQGPKLLIQFQNNGVVDDSQLPKDRFSAERLKGVDSTLKIQPAKLEDSAVYLCASSPQAAGLPGANVLTFGAGSRLTVL.